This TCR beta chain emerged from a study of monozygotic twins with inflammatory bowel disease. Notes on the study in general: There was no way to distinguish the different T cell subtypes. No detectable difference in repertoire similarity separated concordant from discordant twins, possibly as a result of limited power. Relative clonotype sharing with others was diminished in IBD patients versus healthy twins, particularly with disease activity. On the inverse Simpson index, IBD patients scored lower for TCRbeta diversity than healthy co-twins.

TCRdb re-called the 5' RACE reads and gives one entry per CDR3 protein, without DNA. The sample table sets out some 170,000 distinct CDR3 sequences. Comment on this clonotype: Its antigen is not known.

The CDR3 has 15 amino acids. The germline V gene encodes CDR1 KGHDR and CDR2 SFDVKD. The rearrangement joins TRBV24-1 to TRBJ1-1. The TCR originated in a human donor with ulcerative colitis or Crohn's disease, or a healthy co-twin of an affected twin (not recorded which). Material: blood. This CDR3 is CATSDPGSSPQQAFF.